This T cell receptor beta chain was documented in a study of T cell clonality in common variable immunodeficiency. Study-level points and caveats: In common variable immunodeficiency, TCR beta chains reportedly carried fewer deletions and N-nucleotide insertions. Patient heterogeneity in the CVID cohort limited correlations between repertoire features and clinical complications. TCRbeta clonality was increased in CVID versus healthy controls.

V was shortened by 4 bases and J by 4 bases, with 6 bases between the two germline ends. Germline V lookup: CDR1 SGHDT, CDR2 YYEEEE. The CDR3 totals 12 residues. This clone was observed at least ten times. Its antigen is unknown. The missing CDR3 end, 3 residues past where the read stops, is filled in from the germline J gene. Sequencing used immunoSEQ multiplex PCR; TCRdb keeps in-frame clones, though not all of them. Captured here are 30,000 to 40,000 clones, none seen once; the top ten comprise approximately 9.4%. The J gene is TRBJ1-3, the V gene TRBV5-6, with unresolved D. The sequence was collected from a person aged 18 to 70 in good health. Input material: peripheral blood mononuclear cells. CDR3 sequence: CASSRVGNTIYF. The CDR3 DNA, read in part, is TGTGCCAGCAGCCGCGTGGGAAACACC.